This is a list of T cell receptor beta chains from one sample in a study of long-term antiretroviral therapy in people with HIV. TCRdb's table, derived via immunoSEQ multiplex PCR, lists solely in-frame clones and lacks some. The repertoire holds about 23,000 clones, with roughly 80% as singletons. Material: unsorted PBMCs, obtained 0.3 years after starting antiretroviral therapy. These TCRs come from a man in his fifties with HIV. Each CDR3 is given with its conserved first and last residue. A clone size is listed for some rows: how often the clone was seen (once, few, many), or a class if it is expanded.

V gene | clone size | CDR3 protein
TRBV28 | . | CASSLKGDRTDTQYF
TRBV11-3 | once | CASGLAGSDEQFF
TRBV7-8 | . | CASSSPIAGYNEQFF
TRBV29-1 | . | CSVESSGRTDTQYF
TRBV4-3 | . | CASSQDVAGSYNEQFF
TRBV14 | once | CASSHTSGIGIQYF
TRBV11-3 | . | CASSLEGQGGNEQFF
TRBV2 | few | CASSEGAGQFTGELFF
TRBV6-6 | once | CASSYRAGDTGELFF
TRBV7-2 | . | CASSLAVRTPLREQYF
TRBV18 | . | CASSPPGEETQYF
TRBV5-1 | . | CASSPGQVTDTQYF
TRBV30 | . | CAWSVGHDEQYF
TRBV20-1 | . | CRQSNGYEQYF
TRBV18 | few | CASSPPQGGFGEKLFF
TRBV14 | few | CASSQDYMGTSISHF
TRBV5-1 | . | CASRTGRGQETQYF
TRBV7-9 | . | CASSLSDSPQDEQYF
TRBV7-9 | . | CASSLAEGARNTEAFF
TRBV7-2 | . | CASSLAVREGTDTQYF
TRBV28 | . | CASGLRGRAFF
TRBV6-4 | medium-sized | CASSDSMGQGYGYTF
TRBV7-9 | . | CASSSTGDSNQPQHF
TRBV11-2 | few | CASGGARYNEQFF
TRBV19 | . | CATIGANTEAFF
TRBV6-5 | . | CASSYSKKGGTEAFF
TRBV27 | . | CASPVRQDAYEQYF
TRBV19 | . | CASSPRTEWGANTEAFF
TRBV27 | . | CASATSIGTGELFF
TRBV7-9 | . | CASSLEAGAGGTEAFF
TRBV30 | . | CAWSVLTDTEAFF
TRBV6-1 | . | CASLDVRARNEQFF
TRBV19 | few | CASSPNSLYGYTF
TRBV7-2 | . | CASSPGGGRNTIYF
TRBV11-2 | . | CASSSLSGTLEAFF
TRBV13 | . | CASTLAGVSYNEQFF
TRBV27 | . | CASSLSQGDYGYTF
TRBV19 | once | CASSNPTSGSPYNEQFF
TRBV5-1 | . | CASSPLDRDYNEQFF
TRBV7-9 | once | CASSAPRGASYNEQFF
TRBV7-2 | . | CASVRGTGPGNTIYF
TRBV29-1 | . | CSVGRGPNEKLFF
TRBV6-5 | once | CASSYFSEADTQYF
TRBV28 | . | CASSLSTGTGDSGNTIYF
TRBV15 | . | CATSRDRDSLNEKLFF
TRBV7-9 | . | CASSLVGGGYTF
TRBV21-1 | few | CASSRDRVRGYTF
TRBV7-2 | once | CASSSRVPSMSETQYF
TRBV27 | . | CASSHTTFRDGASYEQYF
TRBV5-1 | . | CASSLEQGGNEKLFF
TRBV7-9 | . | CASSFIQGADTQYF
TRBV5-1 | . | CASTPGTASYEQYF
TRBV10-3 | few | CAISDPDRNTEAFF
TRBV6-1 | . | CASSEATSSDNEQFF